The present entry profiles one TCR beta chain with its context. Antigen unknown. In the PCR, 60 Vbeta and 13 Jbeta primers were used. Assay used: immunoSEQ multiplex PCR; TCRdb lists only in-frame clones, some missing. The sample carries fewer than 60,000 clones, around 72% recorded once. The data belong to a study of cytomegalovirus exposure and HLA in healthy donors. Overall study context: From about 180 million T cells, an earlier analysis saw approximately 110 million unique TCR beta sequences.

Study results and caveats: Within an earlier analysis, most TCR beta V segments proved productive either about 90% or about 30% of the time.

This receptor was taken from a woman between 45 and 60 years old in good health and CMV-seropositive. The sample was PBMCs.

Here the CDR3 DNA reads TGTGCCAGCAGCTTGGCCGCCGGGACAAGGAGCTCCTACGAGCAGTACTTC. Translation: CASSLAAGTRSSYEQYF. This rearrangement joins TRBV5-4 to TRBJ2-7; weak D call: TRBD1 (6 bases). The CDR3 consists of 17 residues. Trimming removed 0 bases at V and 0 bases at J, with 16 bases between. CDR1 and CDR2 (germline): SGHNT, YYREEE (reference sequence).